This entry concerns a single T cell receptor beta chain. The target of this receptor is not known. No base quality information exists; no much larger clone differs at one position. This sample is part of a study of blood T cell repertoires in COVID-19 (dated by TCRdb to the early 2020s). Notes on the research overall: Samples from collaborators originated in the United States, Italy and Spain and spanned both the acute and convalescent phases of COVID-19. HLA class I and class II types, where available, came from metadata supplied by the sample provider rather than from assay-based typing. Subjects who had been exposed to COVID-19, were actively infected with it, or had recovered from it provided the deeply sampled blood TCRbeta repertoires that made up the dataset. A de-identified subject ID, COVID-19 status, age in years and sex were almost always included in the sample metadata. The prospective study material was composed of cDNA or gDNA derived from T cells, B-cell-depleted T cells, or PBMCs. A freely available public database, intended as a resource for researchers studying the immune response to SARS-CoV-2, is where the repertoires were released. Samples came from the ongoing ImmuneRACE study (first 160 participants) plus 1,254 subjects from 6 global collaborators.

TCRbeta CDR3 regions were amplified from genomic DNA by means of the immunoSEQ Assay, a bias-controlled multiplex PCR. For the original study's pipeline: The number of nucleated cells in each sample was estimated from the amplification of reference gene primers within the assay. To quantify the absolute abundance of each unique TCRbeta CDR3 rearrangement, sequence reads were collapsed and filtered. For each sample, productive Simpson clonality was calculated by taking the square root of Simpson's diversity index across productive rearrangements. TCRdb took this table from immuneACCESS and kept in-frame rearrangements with V and J called. Such tables lack part of the clones; where checked against another copy, unresolved V genes explain under half of the gap, and the rest is unexplained. Clone size and the V and J calls come from that table; the DNA yielded D and trimming. The sample yields about 100,000 clones; more than 75% were counted once. The top ten clones comprise roughly 15% of the sample.

Ends trimmed: V by 8 bases, J by 9 bases; bases unmatched to a gene: 12. There are 15 amino acids in the CDR3, from cysteine to phenylalanine inclusive. Only the CDR3 portion is preserved as DNA: 45 bases, with reading frame beginning at the first base. Whole blood was collected in K2EDTA tubes by collaborating institutions according to the institutions' own protocols. For TCRbeta analysis, collaborators shipped samples in one of three forms: frozen whole blood, isolated PBMCs, or DNA extracted from either of those sample types. Results the study describes overall, beyond this receptor: The quantity of clinical and demographic metadata differed by source and by participant and was supplied without curation.

Rearrangement joined TRBV5-3 to TRBJ2-1, with 12 bases in between that match TRBD1. TRBV5-3 is an ORF; its function is uncertain. This clonotype originated in a man over 45 with acute or convalescent COVID-19. Input material: peripheral blood. DNA sequence: TGTGCCAGCAGGTCCGGGACAGGGGGCTTCGGTGAGCAGTTCTTC. This is translated as CASRSGTGGFGEQFF.